Below, 14 T cell receptor beta chains from the same sample are listed, as sequenced in a study of regulatory T cells in long-lasting Graves disease. For TCR beta, libraries came from iRepertoire HTBI primers and Arm-PCR of CDR3 regions. TCRdb reprocessed the multiplex PCR reads via MiXCR and lists one record per CDR3 protein. The sample carries some 300,000 distinct CDR3 sequences, around 23% recorded once. Specified time point: persistent/refractory GD, antithyroid drugs over 5 years with positive TRAb. Making the TCR library involved RNA that had been extracted from PBMCs. The sequencing here drew on peripheral blood mononuclear cells (PBMCs), taken when the disease was refractory, from a patient treated with antithyroid drugs. The receptors were sampled from a female donor with Graves disease.

The V and J genes are TRBV4-3 and TRBJ1-2; D perhaps matches TRBD1 (5 bases). Trimming left V 4 bases short and J 0 bases short, with 15 bases between. The CDR3 contains 16 residues. Per germline, CDR1 LGHNA and CDR2 YSLEER. CDR3 DNA sequence: TGCGCCAGCAGCCGAACCGGGGCAGAGGCTAACTATGGCTACACCTTC. This encodes CASSRTGAEANYGYTF.

This clonotype was recorded many times. The rearrangement uses TRBV12-3 or TRBV12-4 and TRBJ2-7; D unresolved. Trimming left V 4 bases short and J 4 bases short, with 11 bases between. This CDR3 is 13 amino acids long. CDR3 nucleotide sequence: TGTGCCAGCAGTTCAGAGGACCAGTACGAGCAGTACTTC. This codes for CASSSEDQYEQYF.

This clonotype was detected ten times or more. CDR3 sequence reads: CASSHSPGRSRFQPQHF. CDR3 DNA sequence: TGTGCCAGCAGTCACTCACCCGGGAGGTCTCGCTTTCAGCCCCAGCATTTT. The chain joins TRBV12-3 or TRBV12-4 to TRBJ1-5; no definite D call. V shed 5 bases and J shed 6 bases, with 23 bases lying between them. This CDR3 has 17 residues.

This clonotype was detected ten times or more. The chain recombines TRBV28 with TRBJ1-1; perhaps TRBD1 as D (6 bases). The germline V gene has CDR1 MDHEN and CDR2 SYDVKM. The CDR3 runs 16 residues. V was cut by 7 bases and J by 1 base, with 19 bases left in between. This CDR3 reads CASTTPRGTPNTEAFF. The CDR3 DNA reads TGTGCCAGCACAACCCCGCGGGGGACACCGAACACTGAAGCTTTCTTT.

In this sample, this clonotype turned up many times. This chain connects TRBV20-1 to TRBJ2-2; tentative D call: TRBD2 (5 bases). The length of the CDR3 is 15 residues. CDR1 and CDR2 (germline): DFQATT, SNEGSKA (reference sequence). The V and J ends lost 1 base and 2 bases respectively, with 11 bases between them. CDR3 region: CSARGLALNTGELFF. For the CDR3, the DNA is TGCAGTGCTAGAGGCCTAGCCCTAAACACCGGGGAGCTGTTTTTT.

A single count supports this clonotype. V and J are TRBV28 and TRBJ1-6; D ambiguous. The CDR3 contains 14 residues. The germline gives CDR1 MDHEN, CDR2 SYDVKM. Trimming cost V 3 bases and J 7 bases, with 10 bases left between them. The CDR3 DNA is TGTGCCAGCAGTTTGCGGGGAGAGAATTCACCCCTCCACTTT. Translating gives CASSLRGENSPLHF.

This clonotype was seen ten or more times. This rearrangement joins TRBV2 to TRBJ2-7, with D hard to call. CDR1 and CDR2 (germline): SNHLY, FYNNEI. The CDR3 is 11 residues long. V gave up 4 bases and J gave up 3 bases, with 4 bases separating them. CDR3 bases: TGTGCCAGCAGTGTTCACTACGAGCAGTACTTC. Residues: CASSVHYEQYF.

The table lists this clonotype with many counts. The J gene is TRBJ1-2, the V gene TRBV28; D remains ambiguous. The CDR3 spans 13 residues. Germline V gene sequence: CDR1 MDHEN, CDR2 SYDVKM. The ends were cut back, 7 bases at V and 8 bases at J, with 17 bases in the middle. CDR3 nucleotides: TGTGCCAGCACCCTATCAGCACTCGGAGGCTACACCTTC. Protein product: CASTLSALGGYTF.

This clonotype was detected many times. V gene TRBV2 combines with J gene TRBJ1-5, with TRBD1 matching 12 bases. V lost 5 bases to trimming and J lost 3 bases; unmatched junction nucleotides: 5. The CDR3 runs to 16 residues. Germline lookup yields CDR1 SNHLY and CDR2 FYNNEI. CDR3 nucleotide sequence: TGTGCCAGCAGTACCGGGACAGGGGGCCCCAATCAGCCCCAGCATTTT. This sequence encodes CASSTGTGGPNQPQHF.

This clonotype has ten or more counts. The gene calls are TRBV16 and TRBJ1-5; possible D gene TRBD1, 5 bases. This CDR3 is 15 amino acids long. Trimming took 4 bases from V and 5 from J, leaving 15 bases between them. Germline CDR1 and CDR2: KGHSY and FQNENV. In nucleotides, the CDR3 is TGTGCCAGCAGCCCCCGGAGGGGTGGTGATCAGCCCCAGCATTTT. Translated, it gives CASSPRRGGDQPQHF.

This clonotype was seen a single time. The chain recombines TRBV10-3 with TRBJ1-5, with 7 bases matching TRBD1. CDR3 length: 14 residues. Germline CDR1 ENHRY, CDR2 SYGVKD. V lost 4 bases to trimming and J lost 4 bases; unmatched junction nucleotides: 4. The CDR3 bases are TGTGCCATCAGTGGGCAGGGGGGAAATCAGCCCCAGCATTTT. The encoded protein is CAISGQGGNQPQHF.

The genes are TRBV20-1 and TRBJ2-7; D tentatively reads TRBD1 or TRBD2 (6 bases each). The CDR3 is made up of 12 amino acids. Germline V gene sequence: CDR1 DFQATT, CDR2 SNEGSKA (reference sequence). The CDR3 spells CSLVGGQSEQYF. DNA for the CDR3: TGCAGCCTAGTCGGGGGACAATCCGAGCAGTACTTC.

The chain links TRBV4-3 to TRBJ1-4; D is undetermined. The CDR3 length is 17 residues. The germline V gene has CDR1 LGHNA and CDR2 YSLEER. The V end was cut by 0 bases, the J end by 4 bases, with 15 bases between. The CDR3 DNA is TGCGCCAGCAGCCAAGACCGGTCGGAGGGCCTTAATGAAAAACTGTTTTTT. Residues: CASSQDRSEGLNEKLFF.

This clonotype was observed a handful of times. The chain uses TRBV20-1 and TRBJ2-5, with D tentatively TRBD1 (6 bases). Germline V gives CDR1 DFQATT, CDR2 SNEGSKA (reference sequence). The CDR3 contains 13 residues. With 5 bases removed from V and 3 bases from J, the gap between germline ends came to 13 bases. DNA for the CDR3: TGCAGTGCTGCCCTAGGGGGTGAAGAGACCCAGTACTTC. Its protein product is CSAALGGEETQYF.